Below are 24 T cell receptor beta chains sequenced from a single sample in a study of shared clonotypes between healthy human individuals. Naive CD8 isolation took CD45RO-negative cells positively selected for CCR7 and excluded terminally differentiated effector memory CD45RA+ cells. Clones were sequenced by immunoSEQ multiplex PCR, and TCRdb holds only the in-frame ones, with some missing. The repertoire has around 650,000 clones, approximately 96% of them found once; the top ten carry about 0.12%. The sample was naive CD8+ T cells sorted from blood. The receptors originated from a woman in her twenties or thirties in good health.

CDR3 region: CASSLQGRTEAFF. The CDR3 bases are TGTGCCAGCAGTTTACAGGGAAGGACTGAAGCTTTCTTT. The gene calls are TRBV27 and TRBJ1-1; D perhaps matches TRBD1 (5 bases). Germline V gives CDR1 MNHEY, CDR2 SMNVEV (reference sequence). V was shortened by 2 bases and J by 5 bases, with 9 bases between the two germline ends. The CDR3 is 13 amino acids.

This clone was observed once. The chain employs TRBV15 and TRBJ2-7, with a possible D match to TRBD2 (6 bases). The CDR3 has 16 residues. Germline V gives CDR1 LNHNV, CDR2 YYDKDF (reference sequence). The V end was cut by 1 base, the J end by 1 base, with 14 bases between. In DNA, the CDR3 is TGTGCCACCAGCAGAGCTGGGTGGGGGGATTCCTACGAGCAGTACTTC. This gives the protein CATSRAGWGDSYEQYF.

The gene calls are TRBV19 and TRBJ2-7; 8 bases are shared with TRBD1. Looked up from germline, CDR1 is LNHDA and CDR2 is SQIVND (reference sequence). With 7 bases clipped from V and 5 bases from J, the junction kept 13 bases outside the gene matches. The CDR3 consists of 15 residues. In DNA, the CDR3 is TGTGCCAGTAAAACGAAGTGGACAGGGCTCCACGAGCAGTACTTC. Protein: CASKTKWTGLHEQYF.

The rearrangement uses TRBV5-6 and TRBJ2-5; 9 bases are shared with TRBD1. V dropped 4 bases and J dropped 3; count of bases not matched to a gene: 4. The CDR3 consists of 14 residues. CDR1 and CDR2 from the germline V gene are SGHDT and YYEEEE. This CDR3 reads CASSVWDREETQYF. As DNA, the CDR3 is TGTGCCAGCAGCGTCTGGGACAGGGAAGAGACCCAGTACTTC.

This clone was observed a single time. The gene calls are TRBV6-6 and TRBJ1-5, with a possible D match to TRBD1 (5 bases). The germline gives CDR1 MNHNY, CDR2 SVGAGI (reference sequence). This CDR3 has 13 residues. V was cut by 10 bases and J by 3 bases, with 13 bases left in between. DNA of the CDR3: TGTGCCACCCAGACAGTGCACAATCAGCCCCAGCATTTT. Translated: CATQTVHNQPQHF.

This chain joins TRBV6-1 and TRBJ2-7; 13 bases fit TRBD2. Unmatched junction bases numbered 12, after V lost 4 bases and J lost 3 bases. The V gene's germline CDR1 is MNHNS and CDR2 SASEGT. The CDR3 spans 18 residues. The CDR3 here is CASSGPPLLAGGVYEQYF. As DNA, the CDR3 is TGTGCCAGCAGTGGACCTCCTCTACTAGCGGGAGGGGTCTACGAGCAGTACTTC.

The CDR3 protein is CASSLYRPEGEAFF. The CDR3 region has the DNA TGTGCCAGCAGCTTGTACCGTCCTGAGGGTGAAGCTTTCTTT. The genes are TRBV7-9 and TRBJ1-1; D ambiguous. Germline CDR1 SEHNR, CDR2 FQNEAQ (reference sequence). Trimming cost V 3 bases and J 7 bases, with 15 bases left between them. This CDR3 is built from 14 residues. The entire variable domain, with the rest obtained from reference TRBV7-9 and TRBJ1-1, is as follows: DTGVSQNPRHKITKRGQNVTFRCDPISEHNRLYWYRQTLGQGPEFLTYFQNEAQLEKSRLLSDRFSAERPKGSFSTLEIQRTEQGDSAMYLCASSLYRPEGEAFFGQGTRLTVV.

The V gene is TRBV28, the J gene TRBJ2-3; the match to TRBD2 covers 9 bases. Germline CDR1 MDHEN, CDR2 SYDVKM. CDR3 size: 19 residues. V gave up 3 bases and J gave up 2 bases; unmatched junction bases: 15. As DNA, the CDR3 is TGTGCCAGCAGTTTGATGTTAGCGGGGGAGACGGGTTACACAGATACGCAGTATTTT. It encodes CASSLMLAGETGYTDTQYF. The full variable domain, in which reference TRBV28 and TRBJ2-3 provide the parts outside the CDR3, is DVKVTQSSRYLVKRTGEKVFLECVQDMDHENMFWYRQDPGLGLRLIYFSYDVKMKEKGDIPEGYSVSREKKERFSLILESASTNQTSMYLCASSLMLAGETGYTDTQYFGPGTRLTVL.

This chain uses TRBV28 with TRBJ1-2, with a weak D call TRBD1 (5 bases). CDR3 length: 14 amino acids. Trimming removed 5 bases at V and 5 bases at J, with 15 bases between. Germline V gene data show CDR1 as MDHEN and CDR2 as SYDVKM. The CDR3 reads CASSPTMGPYGYTF. In DNA form, the CDR3 reads TGTGCCAGCAGTCCGACCATGGGACCATATGGCTACACCTTC.

The V and J genes are TRBV6-1 and TRBJ2-5; no clear D gene. CDR1 MNHNS and CDR2 SASEGT come from the germline V gene. Trimming stripped 3 bases from V and 0 bases from J, with 8 bases between. The CDR3 covers 14 residues. CDR3 coding DNA: TGTGCCAGCAGTGATGAAACAAACCAAGAGACCCAGTACTTC. This codes for CASSDETNQETQYF.

This rearrangement joins TRBV5-1 to TRBJ2-1; 11 bases are a match to TRBD2. The CDR3 has 15 amino acids. Germline V lookup: CDR1 SGHRS, CDR2 YFSETQ. V shed 2 bases, J shed 7 bases, and the junction held 5 bases outside the gene matches. CDR3 sequence reads: CASSFSGRAENEQFF. The CDR3 coding sequence is TGCGCCAGCAGCTTTAGCGGGAGGGCCGAGAATGAGCAGTTCTTC.

This chain uses TRBV7-7 with TRBJ2-5, with a possible D match to TRBD2 (6 bases). V lost 1 base and J lost 5, with 11 bases in between. Germline V gene data show CDR1 as SSHAT and CDR2 as FNYEAQ (reference sequence). CDR3 length: 14 amino acids. The CDR3 reads CASSLGGGDETQYF. The CDR3 nucleotides read TGTGCCAGCAGCTTAGGGGGCGGGGATGAGACCCAGTACTTC.

The chain has TRBV28 and TRBJ2-2; D gene ambiguous. CDR3 size: 14 residues. Trimming took off 3 bases at V and 2 bases at J, with 7 bases between the two ends. Looked up from germline, CDR1 is MDHEN and CDR2 is SYDVKM. The CDR3 loop reads CASSLPVNTGELFF. Here the CDR3 DNA reads TGTGCCAGCAGTTTGCCAGTTAACACCGGGGAGCTGTTTTTT.

The V and J genes are TRBV19 and TRBJ1-1, with D maybe TRBD1 (5 bases). Germline CDR1 is LNHDA and CDR2 is SQIVND (reference sequence). Trimming took off 4 bases at V and 3 bases at J, with 15 bases between the two ends. This CDR3 spans 15 amino acids. In DNA form, the CDR3 reads TGTGCCAGTAGTACGCAGGGCGTTCGGTACACTGAAGCTTTCTTT. Amino acid sequence: CASSTQGVRYTEAFF.

This clone showed up just once. The chain links TRBV6-4 to TRBJ1-4; D perhaps matches TRBD1 (6 bases). The V gene's germline CDR1 is MRHNA and CDR2 SNTAGT. Trimming pared 2 bases from V and 8 bases from J, leaving 24 bases between. This CDR3 is built from 18 residues. CDR3 sequence: CASSDPNPFRGREEKLFF. The DNA for the CDR3 is TGTGCCAGCAGTGACCCAAATCCCTTTCGGGGGCGGGAGGAAAAACTGTTTTTT.

The chain uses TRBV5-6 and TRBJ2-5, with TRBD2 matching over 7 bases. This CDR3 region has 15 residues. Germline CDR1 reads SGHDT; CDR2 reads YYEEEE. The V gene end was trimmed by 4 bases and the J gene end by 3 bases; junction bases not matched to a gene: 9. The CDR3 protein is CASSTGDYLKETQYF. The CDR3, as DNA: TGTGCCAGCAGCACGGGGGACTACCTGAAAGAGACCCAGTACTTC.

This CDR3 reads CASSQTGGATEAFF. Here the CDR3 DNA reads TGTGCCAGCAGTCAGACGGGGGGGGCGACTGAAGCTTTCTTT. The J gene is TRBJ1-1, the V gene TRBV25-1; D is possibly TRBD1 (6 bases). V gave up 5 bases and J gave up 5 bases, with 15 bases separating them. Looked up from germline, CDR1 is MGHDK and CDR2 is SYGVNS. CDR3 size: 14 residues. Looking up the rest from reference TRBV25-1 and TRBJ1-1 gives the full variable domain: EADIYQTPRYLVIGTGKKITLECSQTMGHDKMYWYQQDPGMELHLIHYSYGVNSTEKGDLSSESTVSRIRTEHFPLTLESARPSHTSQYLCASSQTGGATEAFFGQGTRLTVV.

V is TRBV5-6 and J is TRBJ1-5, with no clear D. Germline V lookup: CDR1 SGHDT, CDR2 YYEEEE. Trimming removed 1 base at V and 6 bases at J, with 11 bases between. This CDR3 is 14 amino acids long. The CDR3 nucleotides are TGTGCCAGCAGCTTGTGGGAGGGCCTTCAGCCCCAGCATTTT. Residues: CASSLWEGLQPQHF.

This chain connects TRBV7-3 to TRBJ2-1; D ambiguous. CDR1 and CDR2 from the germline V gene are SGHTA and FQGTGA. This CDR3 contains 15 residues. Trimming left V 5 bases short and J 0 bases short, with 11 bases between. Written as DNA, the CDR3 is TGTGCCAGCAGCAGCGCTTTGGACTCCTACAATGAGCAGTTCTTC. Protein sequence: CASSSALDSYNEQFF.

This chain uses TRBV27 with TRBJ2-7; D gene unclear. V was cut by 3 bases and J by 1 base, with 10 bases left in between. The CDR3 covers 14 residues. The germline CDR1 and CDR2 sequences are MNHEY and SMNVEV (reference sequence). Written as DNA, the CDR3 is TGTGCCAGCAGTTTCGGTCTTTCTTCCTACGAGCAGTACTTC. Translation: CASSFGLSSYEQYF.

V gene TRBV28 combines with J gene TRBJ2-2, with a weak D call TRBD1 (7 bases). Trimming removed 6 bases at V and 6 bases at J, with 35 bases between. The CDR3 is 21 residues long. Germline V lookup: CDR1 MDHEN, CDR2 SYDVKM. For the CDR3, the DNA is TGTGCCAGCAGCCTTTGGAGGGGTTCGTTTGGAACCGGAGACAGGGCCGGGGAGCTGTTTTTT. Its protein is CASSLWRGSFGTGDRAGELFF. The complete variable domain, with remaining parts taken from reference TRBV28 and TRBJ2-2, reads DVKVTQSSRYLVKRTGEKVFLECVQDMDHENMFWYRQDPGLGLRLIYFSYDVKMKEKGDIPEGYSVSREKKERFSLILESASTNQTSMYLCASSLWRGSFGTGDRAGELFFGEGSRLTVL.

J is TRBJ1-4 and V is TRBV19; 7 nucleotides line up with TRBD1. Germline trimming cut 3 bases from V and 4 bases from J; bases unmatched to any gene: 5. This CDR3 has 15 residues. Germline CDR1 is LNHDA and CDR2 is SQIVND (reference sequence). The CDR3 DNA sequence: TGTGCCAGTAGTATGTGGACAGGCCATAATGAAAAACTGTTTTTT. This gives the protein CASSMWTGHNEKLFF.

The chain carries TRBV9 and TRBJ1-4; D is unclear. V gave up 4 bases and J gave up 6 bases, with 7 bases separating them. In germline, CDR1 is SGDLS, CDR2 YYNGEE. This CDR3 has 12 residues. CDR3 sequence: CASSPSDEKLFF. DNA for the CDR3: TGTGCCAGCAGCCCCTCGGATGAAAAACTGTTTTTT. Full variable domain (missing parts from reference TRBV9 and TRBJ1-4): DSGVTQTPKHLITATGQRVTLRCSPRSGDLSVYWYQQSLDQGLQFLIQYYNGEERAKGNILERFSAQQFPDLHSELNLSSLELGDSALYFCASSPSDEKLFFGSGTQLSVL.

This chain uses TRBV2 with TRBJ2-5, with D unresolved. This CDR3 region has 14 residues. Trimming pared 5 bases from V and 5 bases from J, leaving 15 bases between. CDR1 and CDR2 from the germline V gene are SNHLY and FYNNEI. The CDR3 DNA reads as TGTGCCAGCAGTTCCCTGACACTGGAGGAGACCCAGTACTTC. It codes for CASSSLTLEETQYF.